This T cell receptor beta chain was retrieved from a study of neurological immune-mediated disorders. Ten or more counts support this clonotype. TCRdb ran MiXCR on the 5' RACE reads and lists one entry per CDR3 protein. The table lists about 44,000 distinct CDR3 sequences, 20% to 25% of them singletons. Trimming took 4 bases from V and 4 from J, leaving 17 bases between them. CDR1 is SGHRS and CDR2 is YFSETQ in the germline V gene. This CDR3 contains 15 residues. Noted time point: technical triplicate 3. The starting material, 2 million PBMCs stored at -80 C, gave rise to the unsorted libraries. The sequence was collected from a man in his sixties with HTLV-1-associated myelopathy (HAM/TSP). Material for sequencing was PBMCs. The chain joins TRBV5-1 to TRBJ1-1, with D tentatively TRBD1 (5 bases). As DNA, the CDR3 is TGCGCCAGCAGCGGAACATCGAGGACAAGCACTGAAGCTTTCTTT. Translated, it gives CASSGTSRTSTEAFF. Variable domain in full (rest from reference TRBV5-1 and TRBJ1-1): KAGVTQTPRYLIKTRGQQVTLSCSPISGHRSVSWYQQTPGQGLQFLFEYFSETQRNKGNFPGRFSGRQFSNSRSEMNVSTLELGDSALYLCASSGTSRTSTEAFFGQGTRLTVV.